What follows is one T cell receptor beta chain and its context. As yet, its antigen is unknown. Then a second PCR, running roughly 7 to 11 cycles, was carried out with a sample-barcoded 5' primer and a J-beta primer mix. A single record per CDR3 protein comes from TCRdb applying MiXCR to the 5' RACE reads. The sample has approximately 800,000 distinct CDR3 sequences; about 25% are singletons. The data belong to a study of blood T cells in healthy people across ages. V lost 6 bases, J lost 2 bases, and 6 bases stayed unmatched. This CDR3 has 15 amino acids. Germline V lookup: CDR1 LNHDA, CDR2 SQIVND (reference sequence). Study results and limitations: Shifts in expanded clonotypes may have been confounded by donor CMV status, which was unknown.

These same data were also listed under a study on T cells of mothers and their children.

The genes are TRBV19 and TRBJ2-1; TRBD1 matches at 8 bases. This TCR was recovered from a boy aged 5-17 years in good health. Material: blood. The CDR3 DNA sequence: TGTGCCAGTAGAGACCAGGGGGCGCCCTACAATGAGCAGTTCTTC. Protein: CASRDQGAPYNEQFF.